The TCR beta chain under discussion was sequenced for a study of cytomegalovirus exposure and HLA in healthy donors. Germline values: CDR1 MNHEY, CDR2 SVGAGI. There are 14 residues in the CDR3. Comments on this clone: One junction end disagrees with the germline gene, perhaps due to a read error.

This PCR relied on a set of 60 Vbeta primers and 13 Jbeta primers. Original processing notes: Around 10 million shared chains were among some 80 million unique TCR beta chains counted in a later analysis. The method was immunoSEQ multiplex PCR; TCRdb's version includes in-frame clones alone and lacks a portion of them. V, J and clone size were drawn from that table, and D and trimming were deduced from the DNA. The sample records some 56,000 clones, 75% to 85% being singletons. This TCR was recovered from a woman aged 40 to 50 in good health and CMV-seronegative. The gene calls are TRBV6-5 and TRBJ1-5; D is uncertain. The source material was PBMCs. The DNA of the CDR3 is TGTGCCAGCAGTTACTCGCCTGGAGATCAGTCCCAGCATTTT. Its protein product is CASSYSPGDQSQHF.